One T cell receptor beta chain is described in this entry. This specimen belongs to a study of blood T cell repertoires in COVID-19. Across the study: Samples came from the United States, Italy and Spain, spanning acute and convalescent COVID-19. Sources were T cells, B-cell-depleted T cells, or PBMCs; the material itself was cDNA or gDNA.

As originally analysed: Estimation of nucleated cell counts was performed using reference gene primer amplification. The protocol was immunoSEQ multiplex PCR, while the TCRdb copy is restricted to in-frame clones and leaves out a portion. For V, J and clone size, that table is used; D and trimming come from the DNA. The data show 310,000 or so clones, with roughly 90% seen just once and about 10% held by the top ten. V lost 3 bases and J lost 0, with 12 bases in between. The length of the CDR3 is 15 residues. Germline V CDR1 and CDR2: SGHDT, YYEEEE. The Seattle site enrolled patients during active infection and followed them longitudinally.

The sequence was obtained from a woman under 40 with COVID-19, enrolled during active disease. The sequenced sample consisted of peripheral blood. The chain recombines TRBV5-6 with TRBJ2-5, with a tentative D call TRBD1 (6 bases). In DNA, the CDR3 is TGTGCCAGCAGCTACGGTGAGGGGGACCAAGAGACCCAGTACTTC. Encoded protein: CASSYGEGDQETQYF.